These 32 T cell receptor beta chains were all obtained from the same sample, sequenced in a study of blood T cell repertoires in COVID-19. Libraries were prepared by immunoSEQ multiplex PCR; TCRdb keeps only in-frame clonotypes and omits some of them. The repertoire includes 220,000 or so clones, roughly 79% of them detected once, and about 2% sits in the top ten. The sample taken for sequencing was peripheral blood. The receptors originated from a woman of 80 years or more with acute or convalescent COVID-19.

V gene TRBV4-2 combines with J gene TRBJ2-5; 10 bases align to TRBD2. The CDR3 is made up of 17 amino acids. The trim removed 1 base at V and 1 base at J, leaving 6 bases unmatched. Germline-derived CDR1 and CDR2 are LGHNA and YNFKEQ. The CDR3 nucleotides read TGTGCCAGCAGCCAAGGGCTAGCGGGGGTTAGCCAAGAGACCCAGTACTTC. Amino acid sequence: CASSQGLAGVSQETQYF.

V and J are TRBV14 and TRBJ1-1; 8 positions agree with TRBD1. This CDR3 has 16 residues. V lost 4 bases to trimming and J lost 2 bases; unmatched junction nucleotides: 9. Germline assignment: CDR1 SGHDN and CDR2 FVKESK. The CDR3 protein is CASSPLGQGANTEAFF. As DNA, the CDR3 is TGTGCCAGCAGCCCCCTTGGACAGGGAGCAAACACTGAAGCTTTCTTT. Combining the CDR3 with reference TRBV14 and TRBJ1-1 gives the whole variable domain EAGVTQFPSHSVIEKGQTVTLRCDPISGHDNLYWYRRVMGKEIKFLLHFVKESKQDESGMPNNRFLAERTGGTYSTLKVQPAELEDSGVYFCASSPLGQGANTEAFFGQGTRLTVV.

The CDR3 region is CASSTEQNIQYF. Written as DNA, the CDR3 is TGTGCCAGCAGTACAGAGCAAAACATTCAGTACTTC. The rearrangement links TRBV6-2 or TRBV6-3 to TRBJ2-4, with D hard to call. CDR3 length: 12 residues. Germline values: CDR1 MNHEY, CDR2 SVGEGT. V was trimmed by 5 bases and J by 5 bases, leaving 7 bases between them.

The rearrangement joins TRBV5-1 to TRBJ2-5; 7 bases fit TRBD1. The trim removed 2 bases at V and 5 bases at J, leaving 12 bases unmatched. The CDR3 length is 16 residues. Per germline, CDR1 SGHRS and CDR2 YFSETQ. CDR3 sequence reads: CASSLSEVGGAETQYF. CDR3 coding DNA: TGCGCCAGCAGCTTATCCGAAGTAGGGGGCGCTGAGACCCAGTACTTC.

CDR3 amino acids: CASSQETDYGYTF. The CDR3 DNA is TGTGCCAGCAGCCAAGAAACAGACTATGGCTACACCTTC. The chain links TRBV4-2 to TRBJ1-2; unclear D gene. Trimming took off 0 bases at V and 3 bases at J, with 5 bases between the two ends. CDR1 and CDR2 from the germline V gene are LGHNA and YNFKEQ. There are 13 residues in the CDR3.

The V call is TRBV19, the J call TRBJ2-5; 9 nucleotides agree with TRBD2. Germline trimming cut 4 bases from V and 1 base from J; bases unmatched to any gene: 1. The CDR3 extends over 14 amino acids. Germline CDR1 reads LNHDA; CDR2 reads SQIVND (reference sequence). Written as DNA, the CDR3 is TGTGCCAGTAGTAGGCGGGGGGGCCAAGAGACCCAGTACTTC. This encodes CASSRRGGQETQYF. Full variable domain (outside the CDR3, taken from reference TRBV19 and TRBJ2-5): DGGITQSPKYLFRKEGQNVTLSCEQNLNHDAMYWYRQDPGQGLRLIYYSQIVNDFQKGDIAEGYSVSREKKESFPLTVTSAQKNPTAFYLCASSRRGGQETQYFGPGTRLLVL.

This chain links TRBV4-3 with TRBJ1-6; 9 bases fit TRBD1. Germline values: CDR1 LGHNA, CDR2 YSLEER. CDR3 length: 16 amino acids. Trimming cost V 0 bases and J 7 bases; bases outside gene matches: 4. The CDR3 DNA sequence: TGCGCCAGCAGCCAAGATCTTGGACAGGGGAATTCACCCCTCCACTTT. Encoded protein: CASSQDLGQGNSPLHF.

The CDR3 is CASRHAGASSEKLFF. Here the CDR3 DNA reads TGTGCCAGCAGACATGCAGGGGCTAGCAGTGAAAAACTGTTTTTT. The rearrangement joins TRBV7-9 to TRBJ1-4; D might be TRBD1 (6 bases). The CDR3 is 15 residues long. The ends were cut back, 6 bases at V and 7 bases at J, with 18 bases in the middle. Germline loops: CDR1 SEHNR, CDR2 FQNEAQ (reference sequence).

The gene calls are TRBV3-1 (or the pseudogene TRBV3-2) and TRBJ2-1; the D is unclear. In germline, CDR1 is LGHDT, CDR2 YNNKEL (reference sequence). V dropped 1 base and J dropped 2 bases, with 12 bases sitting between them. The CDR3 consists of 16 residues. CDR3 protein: CASSQVVQVAYNEQFF. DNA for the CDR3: TGTGCCAGCAGCCAAGTCGTGCAGGTTGCCTACAATGAGCAGTTCTTC.

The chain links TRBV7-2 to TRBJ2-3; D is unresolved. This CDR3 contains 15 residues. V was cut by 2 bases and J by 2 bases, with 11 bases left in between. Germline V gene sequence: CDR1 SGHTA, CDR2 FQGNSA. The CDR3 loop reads CASSLQVRNTDTQYF. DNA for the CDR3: TGTGCCAGCAGCTTACAGGTCAGGAACACAGATACGCAGTATTTT.

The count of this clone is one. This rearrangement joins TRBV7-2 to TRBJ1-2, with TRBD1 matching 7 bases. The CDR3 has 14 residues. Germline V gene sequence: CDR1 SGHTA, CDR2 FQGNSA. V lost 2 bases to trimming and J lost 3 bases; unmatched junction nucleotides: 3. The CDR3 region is CASSLNRGDYGYTF. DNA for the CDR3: TGTGCCAGCAGCTTAAACAGGGGTGACTATGGCTACACCTTC.

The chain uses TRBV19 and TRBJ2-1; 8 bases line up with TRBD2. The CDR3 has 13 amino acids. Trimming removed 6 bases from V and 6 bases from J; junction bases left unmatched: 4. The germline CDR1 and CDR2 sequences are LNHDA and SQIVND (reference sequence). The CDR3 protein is CASRGLASNEQFF. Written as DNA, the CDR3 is TGTGCCAGTAGAGGACTAGCTAGCAATGAGCAGTTCTTC. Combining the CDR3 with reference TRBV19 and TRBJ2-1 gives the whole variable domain DGGITQSPKYLFRKEGQNVTLSCEQNLNHDAMYWYRQDPGQGLRLIYYSQIVNDFQKGDIAEGYSVSREKKESFPLTVTSAQKNPTAFYLCASRGLASNEQFFGPGTRLTVL.

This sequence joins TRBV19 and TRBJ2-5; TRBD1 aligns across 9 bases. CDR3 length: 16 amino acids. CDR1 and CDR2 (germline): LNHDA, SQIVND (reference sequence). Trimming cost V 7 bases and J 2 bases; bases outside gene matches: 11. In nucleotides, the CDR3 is TGTGCCAGTACCAAATCCGGGACAGGGCGACAAGAGACCCAGTACTTC. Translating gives CASTKSGTGRQETQYF.

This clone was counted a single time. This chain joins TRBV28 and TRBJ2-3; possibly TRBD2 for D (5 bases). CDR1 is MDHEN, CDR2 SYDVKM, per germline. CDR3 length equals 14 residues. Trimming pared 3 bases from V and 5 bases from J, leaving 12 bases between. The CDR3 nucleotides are TGTGCCAGCAGTTTGATTCCGAGCGGAGATACGCAGTATTTT. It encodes CASSLIPSGDTQYF.

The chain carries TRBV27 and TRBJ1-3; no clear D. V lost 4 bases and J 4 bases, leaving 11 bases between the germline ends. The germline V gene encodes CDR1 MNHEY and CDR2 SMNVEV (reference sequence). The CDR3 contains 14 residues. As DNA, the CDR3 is TGTGCCAGCAGTTCCCCCTCGAGGGGAAACACCATATATTTT. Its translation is CASSSPSRGNTIYF.

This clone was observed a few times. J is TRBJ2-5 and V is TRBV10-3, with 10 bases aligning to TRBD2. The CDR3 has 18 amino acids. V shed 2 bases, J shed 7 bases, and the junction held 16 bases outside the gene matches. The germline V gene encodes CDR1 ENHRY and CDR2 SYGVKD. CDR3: CAISEAPGSGRAQVTQYF. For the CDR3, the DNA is TGTGCCATCAGTGAGGCCCCGGGGAGCGGGAGGGCCCAGGTGACCCAGTACTTC.

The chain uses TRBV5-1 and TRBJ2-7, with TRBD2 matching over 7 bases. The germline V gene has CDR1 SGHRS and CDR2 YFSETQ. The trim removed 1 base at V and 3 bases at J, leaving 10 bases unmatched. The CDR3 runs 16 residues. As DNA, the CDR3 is TGCGCCAGCAGCTTGACCCTCGGGGGGTTGGGCTACGAGCAGTACTTC. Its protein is CASSLTLGGLGYEQYF.

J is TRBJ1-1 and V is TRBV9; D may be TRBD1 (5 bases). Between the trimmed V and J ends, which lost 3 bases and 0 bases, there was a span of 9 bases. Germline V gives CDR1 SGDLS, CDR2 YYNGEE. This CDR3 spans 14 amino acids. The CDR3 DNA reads TGTGCCAGCAGCGCTGACAGCTTGAACACTGAAGCTTTCTTT. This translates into CASSADSLNTEAFF.

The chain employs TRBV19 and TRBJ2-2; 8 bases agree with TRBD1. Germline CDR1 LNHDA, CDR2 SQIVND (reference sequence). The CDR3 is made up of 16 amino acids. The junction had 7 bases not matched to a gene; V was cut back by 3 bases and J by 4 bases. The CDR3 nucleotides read TGTGCCAGTAGTATTAAGACAGGGGATTTCACCGGGGAGCTGTTTTTT. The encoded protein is CASSIKTGDFTGELFF.

The CDR3 spells CASSLRGGLEGNTIYF. CDR3 DNA: TGCGCCAGCAGCTTGAGAGGGGGTTTGGAGGGAAACACCATATATTTT. The chain recombines TRBV5-1 with TRBJ1-3; tentatively, D is TRBD1 (6 bases). CDR3 size: 16 residues. Per germline, CDR1 SGHRS and CDR2 YFSETQ. V was shortened by 1 base and J by 4 bases, with 15 bases between the two germline ends.

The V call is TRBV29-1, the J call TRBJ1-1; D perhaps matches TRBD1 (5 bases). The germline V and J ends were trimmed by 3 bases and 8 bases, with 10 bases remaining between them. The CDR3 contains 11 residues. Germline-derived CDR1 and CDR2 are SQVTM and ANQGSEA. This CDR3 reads CSVDKGAEAFF. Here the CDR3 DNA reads TGCAGCGTTGATAAAGGGGCCGAAGCTTTCTTT.

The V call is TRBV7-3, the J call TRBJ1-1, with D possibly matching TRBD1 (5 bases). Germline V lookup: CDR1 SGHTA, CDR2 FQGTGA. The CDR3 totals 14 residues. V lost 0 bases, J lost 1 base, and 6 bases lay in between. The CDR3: CASSLTGGNTEAFF. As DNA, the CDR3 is TGTGCCAGCAGCTTAACGGGGGGGAACACTGAAGCTTTCTTT.

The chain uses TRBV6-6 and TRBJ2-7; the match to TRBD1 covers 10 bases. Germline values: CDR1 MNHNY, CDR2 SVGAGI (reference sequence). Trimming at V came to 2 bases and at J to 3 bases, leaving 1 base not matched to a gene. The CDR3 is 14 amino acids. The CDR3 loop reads CASSYGDRGYEQYF. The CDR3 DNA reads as TGTGCCAGCAGTTACGGGGACAGGGGCTACGAGCAGTACTTC.

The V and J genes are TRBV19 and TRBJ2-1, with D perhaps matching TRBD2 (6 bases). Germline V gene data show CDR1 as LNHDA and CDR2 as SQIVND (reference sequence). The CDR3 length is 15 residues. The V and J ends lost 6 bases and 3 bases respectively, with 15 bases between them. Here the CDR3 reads CASSRPGEVYNEQFF. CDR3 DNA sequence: TGTGCCAGTAGCCGCCCGGGGGAGGTCTACAATGAGCAGTTCTTC.

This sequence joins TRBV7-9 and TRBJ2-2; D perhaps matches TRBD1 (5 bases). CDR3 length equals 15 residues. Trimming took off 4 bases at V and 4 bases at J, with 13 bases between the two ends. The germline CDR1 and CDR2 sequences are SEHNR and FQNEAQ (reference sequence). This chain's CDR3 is CASSSQQGPTGELFF. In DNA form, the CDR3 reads TGTGCCAGCAGCTCCCAGCAGGGCCCCACCGGGGAGCTGTTTTTT.

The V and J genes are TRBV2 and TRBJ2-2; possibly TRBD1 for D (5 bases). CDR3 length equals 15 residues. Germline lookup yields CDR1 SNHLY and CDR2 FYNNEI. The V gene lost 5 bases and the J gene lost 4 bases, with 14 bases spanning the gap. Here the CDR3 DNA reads TGTGCCAGCAGTTGGACACACGATGTCACCGGGGAGCTGTTTTTT. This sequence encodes CASSWTHDVTGELFF.

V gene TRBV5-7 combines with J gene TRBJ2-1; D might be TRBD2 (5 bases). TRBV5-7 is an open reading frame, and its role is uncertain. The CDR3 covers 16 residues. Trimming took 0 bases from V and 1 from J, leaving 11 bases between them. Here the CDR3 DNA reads TGTGCCAGCAGCTTGGACCGGACTCATTCCTACAATGAGCAGTTCTTC. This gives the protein CASSLDRTHSYNEQFF.

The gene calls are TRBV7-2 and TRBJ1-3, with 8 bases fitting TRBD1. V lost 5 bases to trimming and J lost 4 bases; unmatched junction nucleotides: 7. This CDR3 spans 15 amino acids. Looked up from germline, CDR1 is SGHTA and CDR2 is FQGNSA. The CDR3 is CASSHDRGTGNTIYF. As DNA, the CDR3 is TGTGCCAGCAGCCACGACAGGGGAACGGGAAACACCATATATTTT. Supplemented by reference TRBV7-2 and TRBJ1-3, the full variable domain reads GAGVSQSPSNKVTEKGKDVELRCDPISGHTALYWYRQSLGQGLEFLIYFQGNSAPDKSGLPSDRFSAERTGGSVSTLTIQRTQQEDSAVYLCASSHDRGTGNTIYFGEGSWLTVV.

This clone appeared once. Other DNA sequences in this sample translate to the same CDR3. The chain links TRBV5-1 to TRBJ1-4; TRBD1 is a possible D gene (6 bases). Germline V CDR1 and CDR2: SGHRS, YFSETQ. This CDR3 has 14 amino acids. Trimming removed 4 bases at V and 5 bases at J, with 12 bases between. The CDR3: CASSLGQPNEKLFF. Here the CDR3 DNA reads TGCGCCAGCAGCCTAGGACAGCCAAATGAAAAACTGTTTTTT.

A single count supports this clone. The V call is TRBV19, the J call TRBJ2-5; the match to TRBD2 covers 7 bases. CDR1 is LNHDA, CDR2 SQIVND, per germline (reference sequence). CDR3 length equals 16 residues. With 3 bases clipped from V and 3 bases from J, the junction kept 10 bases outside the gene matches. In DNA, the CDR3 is TGTGCCAGTAGTATTTCCCTAGCGGCCTCTGAAGAGACCCAGTACTTC. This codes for CASSISLAASEETQYF.

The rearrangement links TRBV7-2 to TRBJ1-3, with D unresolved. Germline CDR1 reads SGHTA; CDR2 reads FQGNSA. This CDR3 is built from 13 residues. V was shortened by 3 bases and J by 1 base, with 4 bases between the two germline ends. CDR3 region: CASSFLSGNTIYF. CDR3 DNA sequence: TGTGCCAGCAGCTTTCTTTCTGGAAACACCATATATTTT.

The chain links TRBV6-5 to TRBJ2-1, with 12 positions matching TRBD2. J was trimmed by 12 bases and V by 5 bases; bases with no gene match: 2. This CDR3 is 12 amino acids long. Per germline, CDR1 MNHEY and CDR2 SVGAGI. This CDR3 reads CASSTTSGGQFF. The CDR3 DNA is TGTGCCAGCAGTACGACTAGCGGGGGGCAGTTCTTC.